Shown below are 2 T cell receptor beta chains from a single sample sequenced in a study of blood T cell repertoires in COVID-19 (dated by TCRdb to between 2020 and 2021). Receptor libraries were prepared by the immunoSEQ multiplex PCR assay. TCRdb retrieved this table from immuneACCESS and kept in-frame rearrangements only. Not all clones are present; in checked studies, unresolved V genes account for under half, and no reason is known for the remainder. The sample table contains 180,000 or so clones; only one count was recorded for around nine tenths of them. Of the sample, roughly 3.3% falls within the top ten clones. Sequencing was performed on peripheral blood. These receptors were taken from a man younger than 35 with active or convalescent COVID-19.

The chain recombines TRBV11-2 with TRBJ1-6, with 10 bases lining up with TRBD1. The CDR3 consists of 14 residues. The V segment lost 4 bases and the J segment 10 bases; nucleotides outside the gene matches: 4. Germline-derived CDR1 and CDR2 are SGHAT and FQNNGV. The CDR3 region has the DNA TGTGCCAGCAGCTCCGGGACAGGGGAATCACCCCTCCACTTT. Encoded protein: CASSSGTGESPLHF.

The chain recombines TRBV11-2 with TRBJ2-7; D remains ambiguous. Germline V gives CDR1 SGHAT, CDR2 FQNNGV. The CDR3 consists of 16 residues. V lost 5 bases, J lost 0 bases, and 17 bases lay in between. CDR3 nucleotide sequence: TGTGCCAGCAGCCGGTCTGGGCAGGATTACTCCTACGAGCAGTACTTC. This translates into CASSRSGQDYSYEQYF.